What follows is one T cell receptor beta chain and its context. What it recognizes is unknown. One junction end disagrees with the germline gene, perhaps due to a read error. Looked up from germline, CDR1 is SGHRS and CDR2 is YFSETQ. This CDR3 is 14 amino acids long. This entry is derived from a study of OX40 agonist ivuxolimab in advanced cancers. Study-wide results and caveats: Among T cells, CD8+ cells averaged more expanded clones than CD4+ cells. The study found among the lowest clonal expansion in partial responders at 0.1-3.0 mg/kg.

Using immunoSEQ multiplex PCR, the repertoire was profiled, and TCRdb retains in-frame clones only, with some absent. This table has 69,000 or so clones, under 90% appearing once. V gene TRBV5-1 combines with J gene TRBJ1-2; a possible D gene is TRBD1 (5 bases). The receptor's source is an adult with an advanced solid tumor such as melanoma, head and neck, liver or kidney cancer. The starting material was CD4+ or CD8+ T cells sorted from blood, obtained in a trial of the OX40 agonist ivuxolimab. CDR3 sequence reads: CASSLAGTTGRTSF. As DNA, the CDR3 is TGCGCCAGCAGCCTTGCCGGGACTACCGGTCGGACCAGCTTC. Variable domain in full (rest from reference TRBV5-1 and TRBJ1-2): KAGVTQTPRYLIKTRGQQVTLSCSPISGHRSVSWYQQTPGQGLQFLFEYFSETQRNKGNFPGRFSGRQFSNSRSEMNVSTLELGDSALYLCASSLAGTTGRTSFGSGTRLTVV.